The next 30 T cell receptor beta chains were all read from a single sample in a study of T cells in Graves' hyperthyroidism and ophthalmopathy. Amplification yielded TCR beta CDR3 regions, with RNA transcripts as the source. The TCR CDR3 was amplified in a first-round RT-PCR using the HTBI primer set. MiXCR, run by TCRdb on the multiplex PCR reads, gives a single entry per CDR3 protein. The repertoire holds 550,000 to 650,000 distinct CDR3 sequences, about 15% seen once, with 14% in the top ten. The specimen sequenced was blood. These receptors all stem from a woman between 40 and 50 years old with Graves' hyperthyroidism.

The rearrangement uses TRBV6-4 and TRBJ2-3; the match to TRBD2 covers 8 bases. The J segment lost 6 bases and the V segment lost 4 bases, leaving 9 bases of the junction unmatched. There are 15 residues in the CDR3. Germline V gene sequence: CDR1 MRHNA, CDR2 SNTAGT. The CDR3, as DNA: TGTGCCAGCAGTGGCGGAGCGGGAGCCGTCGATACGCAGTATTTT. Protein sequence: CASSGGAGAVDTQYF.

This clonotype was counted only a few times. CDR3 coding DNA: TGTGCCAGCAGCCAAGTAGTAAGGAATTCACCCCTCCACTTT. Translation gives CASSQVVRNSPLHF. The chain carries TRBV3-1 and TRBJ1-6; no clear D. Germline V gene lookup returns CDR1 LGHDT and CDR2 YNNKEL (reference sequence). Trimming pared 1 base from V and 7 bases from J, leaving 8 bases between. The CDR3 is made up of 14 amino acids.

This rearrangement joins TRBV14 to TRBJ1-1; unclear D gene. The germline V gene encodes CDR1 SGHDN and CDR2 FVKESK. This CDR3 is built from 15 residues. Trimming stripped 4 bases from V and 0 bases from J, with 12 bases between. This chain's CDR3 is CASSPENLLNTEAFF. The DNA for the CDR3 is TGTGCCAGCAGCCCGGAAAACCTCTTGAACACTGAAGCTTTCTTT.

This clonotype was observed a few times. The chain uses TRBV7-2 and TRBJ2-2; D gene uncertain. The germline V gene has CDR1 SGHTA and CDR2 FQGNSA. With 2 bases removed from V and 6 bases from J, the gap between germline ends came to 10 bases. The CDR3 has 14 amino acids. The CDR3 DNA reads TGTGCCAGCAGCTTAAAAATCGTGGCCGGGGAGCTGTTTTTT. Translating it yields CASSLKIVAGELFF.

This clonotype has a handful of counts. The chain combines TRBV7-8 with TRBJ2-3; TRBD1 matches at 8 bases. This CDR3 is 15 amino acids long. The J segment lost 4 bases and the V segment lost 2 bases, leaving 5 bases of the junction unmatched. Germline assignment: CDR1 SGHVS and CDR2 FQNEAQ. Here the CDR3 DNA reads TGTGCCAGCAGCTTACCCGGACAGGGATCAGATACGCAGTATTTT. It translates to CASSLPGQGSDTQYF.

Written as DNA, the CDR3 is TGTGCCAGTAGTATGGTGACACCGAACACTGAAGCTTTCTTT. It yields the protein CASSMVTPNTEAFF. This chain links TRBV19 with TRBJ1-1; D call uncertain. There are 14 residues in the CDR3. Trimming took 3 bases from V and 1 from J, leaving 9 bases between them. Germline CDR1 is LNHDA and CDR2 is SQIVND (reference sequence).

This clonotype was detected only a few times. This chain connects TRBV18 to TRBJ1-3, with TRBD1 identical over 7 bases. CDR1 is KGHSH and CDR2 is LQKENI in the germline V gene. Losses at the gene ends were 2 bases for V and 0 bases for J; bases not matched to a gene: 7. This CDR3 has 17 amino acids. CDR3: CASSPRRDRNSGNTIYF. In DNA form, the CDR3 reads TGTGCCAGCTCACCAAGACGGGACAGAAACTCTGGAAACACCATATATTTT. The variable domain in full, completed from reference TRBV18 and TRBJ1-3, reads NAGVMQNPRHLVRRRGQEARLRCSPMKGHSHVYWYRQLPEEGLKFMVYLQKENIIDESGMPKERFSAEFPKEGPSILRIQQVVRGDSAAYFCASSPRRDRNSGNTIYFGEGSWLTVV.

This clonotype was seen a handful of times. A much larger clone lies a single base off, so this may be a read error. V is TRBV28 and J is TRBJ2-3; 11 bases align to TRBD2. The CDR3 has 17 amino acids. Germline trimming cut 4 bases from V and 8 bases from J; bases unmatched to any gene: 14. In germline, CDR1 is MDHEN, CDR2 SYDVKM. The CDR3: CASSSRTSGLRGGTQYF. CDR3 in DNA: TGTGCCAGCAGTTCCCGGACTAGCGGGCTCAGAGGGGGTACGCAGTATTTT.

This clonotype was seen ten or more times. The chain employs TRBV18 and TRBJ1-2; D perhaps matches TRBD1 (6 bases). V was cut by 2 bases and J by 4 bases, with 11 bases left in between. Germline CDR1 is KGHSH and CDR2 is LQKENI. The CDR3 consists of 14 residues. The DNA of the CDR3 is TGTGCCAGCTCACCAGAGGGGGTACTCTATGGCTACACCTTC. This gives the protein CASSPEGVLYGYTF.

This clonotype occurred many times. V is TRBV10-3 and J is TRBJ1-1; tentatively, D is TRBD1 (5 bases). Trimming pared 0 bases from V and 1 base from J, leaving 12 bases between. The CDR3 runs to 16 residues. The germline V gene encodes CDR1 ENHRY and CDR2 SYGVKD. The CDR3 protein is CAISESINQGNTEAFF. CDR3 nucleotide sequence: TGTGCCATCAGTGAGTCGATTAACCAGGGGAACACTGAAGCTTTCTTT.

This clonotype showed up many times. This rearrangement joins TRBV11-2 to TRBJ1-1; D is unclear. With 1 base removed from V and 5 bases from J, the gap between germline ends came to 17 bases. CDR3 length: 16 residues. CDR1 and CDR2 from the germline V gene are SGHAT and FQNNGV. CDR3 sequence: CASSLGHSFKMTEAFF. The DNA of the CDR3 is TGTGCCAGCAGCTTAGGGCACAGCTTCAAGATGACTGAAGCTTTCTTT.

This clonotype was seen repeatedly, ten times or more. V and J are TRBV27 and TRBJ2-2; D is tentatively TRBD1 or TRBD2 (5 bases each). V was shortened by 5 bases and J by 5 bases, with 15 bases between the two germline ends. Per germline, CDR1 MNHEY and CDR2 SMNVEV (reference sequence). The CDR3 extends over 15 amino acids. This CDR3 is CASSAPGRGTGELFF. CDR3 in DNA: TGTGCCAGCAGTGCCCCAGGGAGAGGGACCGGGGAGCTGTTTTTT.

V and J are TRBV6-5 and TRBJ1-1; D might be TRBD1 (6 bases). The ends were cut back, 4 bases at V and 8 bases at J, with 11 bases in the middle. Germline CDR1 MNHEY, CDR2 SVGAGI. This CDR3 is built from 12 residues. The CDR3 here is CASSSSTGEAFF. In DNA form, the CDR3 reads TGTGCCAGCAGTTCCTCGACAGGCGAAGCTTTCTTT.

Ten or more counts support this clonotype. The gene calls are TRBV5-1 and TRBJ2-7; TRBD1 aligns across 10 bases. V shed 0 bases, J shed 2 bases, and the junction held 5 bases outside the gene matches. The germline gives CDR1 SGHRS, CDR2 YFSETQ. The CDR3 spans 16 residues. The CDR3 region is CASSLAIGTGAYEQYF. The CDR3 coding sequence is TGCGCCAGCAGCTTGGCTATAGGGACAGGGGCCTACGAGCAGTACTTC.

The table lists this clonotype with many counts. The CDR3 coding sequence is TGTGCCAGCAGACCAGCAACTAATGAAAAACTGTTTTTT. Amino acids: CASRPATNEKLFF. This rearrangement joins TRBV27 to TRBJ1-4; D ambiguous. The CDR3 has 13 residues. With 6 bases removed from V and 0 bases from J, the gap between germline ends came to 5 bases. Germline values: CDR1 MNHEY, CDR2 SMNVEV (reference sequence).

There are many counts of this clonotype. The rearrangement joins TRBV5-1 to TRBJ2-3, with a weak D call TRBD2 (5 bases). The germline V and J ends were trimmed by 4 bases and 0 bases, with 9 bases remaining between them. From germline, CDR1 is SGHRS and CDR2 YFSETQ. The length of the CDR3 is 14 residues. CDR3 protein: CASSEGSSTDTQYF. Written as DNA, the CDR3 is TGCGCCAGCAGCGAGGGATCAAGCACAGATACGCAGTATTTT.

This clonotype came up many times. This chain uses TRBV18 with TRBJ1-1; the D gene is possibly TRBD1 (5 bases). This CDR3 is 15 amino acids long. V lost 1 base, J lost 5 bases, and 14 bases lay in between. Germline assignment: CDR1 KGHSH and CDR2 LQKENI. This CDR3 reads CASSPQDTAGTEAFF. The CDR3, as DNA: TGTGCCAGCTCACCACAGGACACGGCGGGGACTGAAGCTTTCTTT.

Points on this clonotype: Since a much larger clone is just one base distant, this may be a read error. This chain uses TRBV5-1 with TRBJ2-7; 8 bases are shared with TRBD2. The length of the CDR3 is 15 residues. After removal of 1 base from V and 1 base from J, the junction contained 4 bases not matched to a gene. Looked up from germline, CDR1 is SGHRS and CDR2 is YFSETQ. The CDR3 region has the DNA TGCGCCAGCAGCTTGAACCGGGAGGGATCCTACGAGCAGTACTTC. Its translation: CASSLNREGSYEQYF.

This clonotype showed up many times. V gene TRBV24-1 combines with J gene TRBJ2-3, with 7 bases that match TRBD1. With 4 bases clipped from V and 2 bases from J, the junction kept 8 bases outside the gene matches. The CDR3 spans 16 residues. Germline CDR1 is KGHDR and CDR2 is SFDVKD. The CDR3 spells CATSDGGTEITDTQYF. CDR3 coding DNA: TGTGCCACCAGTGACGGTGGGACAGAGATCACAGATACGCAGTATTTT.

The table lists this clonotype with a few counts. The chain couples TRBV6-1 to TRBJ2-1; 8 bases match TRBD2. The junction had 8 bases not matched to a gene; V was cut back by 5 bases and J by 2 bases. Germline CDR1 MNHNS, CDR2 SASEGT. The CDR3 is 16 amino acids. The CDR3 sequence: CASSTGLASTYNEQFF. CDR3 DNA sequence: TGTGCCAGCAGTACCGGACTAGCAAGCACCTACAATGAGCAGTTCTTC.

This chain joins TRBV6-5 and TRBJ2-7, with D possibly being TRBD1 (6 bases). CDR3 length equals 16 residues. The germline V gene encodes CDR1 MNHEY and CDR2 SVGAGI. Between the trimmed V and J ends, which lost 0 bases and 3 bases, there was a span of 15 bases. CDR3 in amino acids: CASSYSLGAISYEQYF. The CDR3 nucleotides are TGTGCCAGCAGTTACTCGCTGGGGGCGATCAGCTACGAGCAGTACTTC.

The chain recombines TRBV7-9 with TRBJ2-1, with TRBD2 identical over 14 bases. With V trimmed by 4 bases and J by 7 bases, 6 bases remained unmatched. There are 16 residues in the CDR3. Germline lookup yields CDR1 SEHNR and CDR2 FQNEAQ (reference sequence). CDR3 sequence reads: CASSWGLAGVRNEQFF. The DNA for the CDR3 is TGTGCCAGCAGCTGGGGACTAGCGGGAGTTAGAAATGAGCAGTTCTTC.

The chain combines TRBV5-1 with TRBJ1-1; 9 positions match TRBD1. The V gene end was trimmed by 3 bases and the J gene end by 5 bases; junction bases not matched to a gene: 5. The CDR3 is 14 residues long. Germline-derived CDR1 and CDR2 are SGHRS and YFSETQ. CDR3 residues: CASSWGTGQTEAFF. The CDR3 DNA is TGCGCCAGCAGCTGGGGGACAGGGCAAACTGAAGCTTTCTTT.

The chain links TRBV28 to TRBJ1-2, with 7 bases matching TRBD1. Germline trimming cut 8 bases from V and 6 bases from J; bases unmatched to any gene: 9. The CDR3 has 13 residues. The germline gives CDR1 MDHEN, CDR2 SYDVKM. The CDR3 loop reads CASGTEGTDGYTF. The DNA of the CDR3 is TGTGCCAGCGGGACAGAAGGAACTGATGGCTACACCTTC.

Comments on this clonotype: It may be a read error: a sequence one base away is much more abundant. The V gene is TRBV30, the J gene TRBJ2-5; D gene unclear. The tail of the sequence fits TRBJ2-1 better, so the J call may be wrong. Germline assignment: CDR1 GTSNPN and CDR2 SVGIG (reference sequence). This CDR3 has 11 residues. In DNA form, the CDR3 reads TGTGCCTGGAGTTCGGGCGAGACCCAGTTCTTC. It codes for CAWSSGETQFF.

The CDR3 protein is CASSKVSGSADTQYF. Here the CDR3 DNA reads TGTGCCAGCAGTAAGGTTAGCGGGAGTGCAGATACGCAGTATTTT. This chain links TRBV25-1 with TRBJ2-3; 9 bases are shared with TRBD2. The junction had 7 bases not matched to a gene; V was cut back by 5 bases and J by 4 bases. Germline CDR1 reads MGHDK; CDR2 reads SYGVNS. This CDR3 contains 15 residues.

This clonotype came up many times. The chain joins TRBV2 to TRBJ1-4; 9 bases align to TRBD1. Germline CDR1 SNHLY, CDR2 FYNNEI. With 6 bases clipped from V and 10 bases from J, the junction kept 9 bases outside the gene matches. CDR3 size: 14 residues. CDR3 sequence reads: CASSVQGAAGKLFF. The CDR3 bases are TGTGCCAGCAGCGTACAGGGGGCGGCTGGAAAACTGTTTTTT.

This clonotype was observed a few times. V gene TRBV7-9 combines with J gene TRBJ2-7, with 12 positions matching TRBD2. The germline V gene has CDR1 SEHNR and CDR2 FQNEAQ (reference sequence). The CDR3 is 16 residues long. With V trimmed by 4 bases and J by 6 bases, 10 bases remained unmatched. CDR3 coding DNA: TGTGCCAGCAGCTCGACAAGACTAGCGGGAGAAGGCGAGCAGTACTTC. This sequence encodes CASSSTRLAGEGEQYF.

In its sample, this clonotype was seen a few times. V usage is TRBV9 and J usage is TRBJ2-1, with a possible D match to TRBD2 (6 bases). CDR1 SGDLS and CDR2 YYNGEE come from the germline V gene. V was shortened by 0 bases and J by 8 bases, with 12 bases between the two germline ends. There are 14 residues in the CDR3. Here the CDR3 reads CASSVAGLRDEQFF. The CDR3 bases are TGTGCCAGCAGCGTAGCGGGACTTAGGGATGAGCAGTTCTTC. The whole variable domain, remainder taken from reference TRBV9 and TRBJ2-1, is DSGVTQTPKHLITATGQRVTLRCSPRSGDLSVYWYQQSLDQGLQFLIQYYNGEERAKGNILERFSAQQFPDLHSELNLSSLELGDSALYFCASSVAGLRDEQFFGPGTRLTVL.

Many counts were recorded for this clonotype. The chain recombines TRBV20-1 with TRBJ2-7, with TRBD1 identical over 8 bases. CDR3 length equals 13 residues. V was clipped by 6 bases and J by 3 bases; unmatched bases: 7. The germline V gene has CDR1 DFQATT and CDR2 SNEGSKA (reference sequence). The CDR3 spells CSAPRTGNYEQYF. CDR3 DNA sequence: TGCAGTGCCCCTAGGACAGGGAACTACGAGCAGTACTTC.